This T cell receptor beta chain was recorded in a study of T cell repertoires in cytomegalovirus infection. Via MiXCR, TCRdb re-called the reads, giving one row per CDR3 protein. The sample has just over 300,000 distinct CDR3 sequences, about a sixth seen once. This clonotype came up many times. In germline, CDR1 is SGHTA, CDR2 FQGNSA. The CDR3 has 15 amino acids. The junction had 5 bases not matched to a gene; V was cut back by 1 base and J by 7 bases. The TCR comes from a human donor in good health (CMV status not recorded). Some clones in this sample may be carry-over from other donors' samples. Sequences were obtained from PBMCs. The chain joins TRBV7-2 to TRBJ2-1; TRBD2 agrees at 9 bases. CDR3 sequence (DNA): TGTGCCAGCAGCTTAGATTTGGCGGGGGGGAATGAGCAGTTCTTC. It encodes CASSLDLAGGNEQFF.